This T cell receptor beta chain emerged from a study of T cell clonotyping in hematopoietic cell transplantation. Whole-study findings and limits: At the given depth, recipient repertoires were over 95% de novo clonotypes. No sorting was done, leaving CD4 and CD8 contributions mixed.

About this clone: The antigen is undetermined.

Time point defined: recipient sample about 28 days before transplant, after cytoreduction. The CDR3 is 14 amino acids. CDR1 is MNHEY, CDR2 SVGAGI, per germline. The V segment lost 5 bases and the J segment 6 bases; nucleotides outside the gene matches: 6. The method was immunoSEQ multiplex PCR; TCRdb's version includes in-frame clones alone and lacks a portion of them. The sample carries fewer than 20,000 clones, around 93% recorded once. The V call is TRBV6-5, the J call TRBJ2-3; 9 positions agree with TRBD1. This clonotype originated in a man aged 18 to 30 with biphenotypic leukemia. Some clones in this sample may be carry-over from other donors' samples. This specimen was peripheral blood mononuclear cells, taken before stem cell transplant. The CDR3 loop reads CASSRQGVMDTQYF. CDR3 coding DNA: TGTGCCAGCAGTCGACAGGGGGTTATGGATACGCAGTATTTT.